Sequencing of this TCR beta chain was carried out in a study of cytomegalovirus exposure and HLA in healthy donors. Turning to the study itself: The same platform was used for the approximately 110 validation repertoires and the roughly 680 first-cohort repertoires, a later analysis reported.

The repertoire was sequenced with immunoSEQ multiplex PCR; TCRdb's copy has only in-frame clones and lacks some. The sample lists some 150,000 clones, about 86% occurring once. From germline, CDR1 is SGHNT and CDR2 YYREEE (reference sequence). The trim removed 1 base at V and 3 bases at J, leaving 12 bases unmatched. CDR3 size: 18 residues. Note on this clone: Its antigen is not known.

The study drew the donors from its approximately 130-subject validation cohort, separate from the roughly 700-subject first cohort. Study-wide findings and caveats: Using the classifier, cytomegalovirus status was reportedly diagnosed with high specificity and sensitivity. A few CMV-associated chains proved CMV antigen-specific in vitro.

This TCR was recovered from a human donor in good health. V usage is TRBV5-4 and J usage is TRBJ2-2, with 7 nucleotides matching TRBD2. The source material was PBMCs. This CDR3 is CASSLIQWAGVDTGELFF. The CDR3 DNA reads as TGTGCCAGCAGCTTGATCCAGTGGGCGGGGGTTGACACCGGGGAGCTGTTTTTT.